This record covers a single T cell receptor (beta chain). Its antigen is as yet unknown. This sample was included in a study of shared clonotypes between healthy human individuals. At deep level, the assay was performed. Replicate PCRs for sorted subsets used 200 to 250 ng DNA; this equaled around 28,000 T cell genomes. Profiled with immunoSEQ multiplex PCR; TCRdb holds only in-frame clones, not every one. The sample records millions of clones, 85% to 95% being singletons. V dropped 3 bases and J dropped 8; count of bases not matched to a gene: 9. This CDR3 is 15 amino acids long. CDR1 and CDR2 (germline): LGHNA, YSLEER. Overall study findings and caveats: Naive CD4 clonotypes overlapped across several donors at around 4.7%. It was the few donors that limited the genetic and exposure-history diversity represented.

Sequenced: naive CD4+ T cells sorted from blood. As to subset: CD45RA+ positively selected. The sequence was obtained from a man between 18 and 29 years old in good health. The gene calls are TRBV4-3 and TRBJ2-1; 8 positions match TRBD1. The CDR3 DNA reads as TGCGCCAGCAGCCAGCAACAGGGGGGTCTGGATGAGCAGTTCTTC. Translation: CASSQQQGGLDEQFF.